The 14 T cell receptor beta chains presented below share a single source sample, sequenced in a study of Ad26.COV2.S vaccination and SARS-CoV-2 variants. Generated by immunoSEQ multiplex PCR, the TCRdb table keeps only in-frame clones and is missing some. This table holds 350,000 to 500,000 clones, about 92% found once. Treatment described: around 19 received Ad26.COV2.S at low or high dose, single or two shots; about five received placebo; per-sample allocation not given. Day 63 after the first injection of vaccine or placebo was the sampling time. Sequences were derived from peripheral blood, sampled in a trial of Ad26.COV2.S vaccine versus placebo. These receptors all stem from a person aged 18-60 years who received the Ad26.COV2.S COVID-19 vaccine or a placebo.

The V call is TRBV30, the J call TRBJ2-1, with a weak D call TRBD2 (6 bases). This CDR3 comprises 12 residues. Germline-derived CDR1 and CDR2 are GTSNPN and SVGIG (reference sequence). Between the trimmed V and J ends, which lost 5 bases and 6 bases, there was a span of 11 bases. Here the CDR3 DNA reads TGTGCCTGGGGGGGGAGGAGCAATGAGCAGTTCTTC. Its protein product is CAWGGRSNEQFF.

The chain uses TRBV12-1 and TRBJ2-5; TRBD1, the D gene given by the table, was not confirmed from the DNA. TRBV12-1 is a pseudogene locus. This CDR3 has 13 residues. As DNA, the CDR3 is TGTGCCAGCAGCTCGGGACAGTATGAGACCCAGTACTTC. It codes for CASSSGQYETQYF.

The V and J genes are TRBV9 and TRBJ1-4, with D unresolved. V was pared by 4 bases and J by 3 bases, with 13 bases between. Germline CDR1 and CDR2: SGDLS and YYNGEE. CDR3 size: 15 residues. Here the CDR3 DNA reads TGTGCCAGCAGCACCTGGGGAGCGGCTAATGAAAAACTGTTTTTT. Translating gives CASSTWGAANEKLFF. The full variable domain, in which reference TRBV9 and TRBJ1-4 provide the parts outside the CDR3, is DSGVTQTPKHLITATGQRVTLRCSPRSGDLSVYWYQQSLDQGLQFLIQYYNGEERAKGNILERFSAQQFPDLHSELNLSSLELGDSALYFCASSTWGAANEKLFFGSGTQLSVL.

Written as DNA, the CDR3 is TGTGCCAGCAGTTTATACAGGGGAAATTCACCCCTCCACTTT. It codes for CASSLYRGNSPLHF. This sequence joins TRBV28 and TRBJ1-6; TRBD1 aligns across 7 bases. Germline V gene data show CDR1 as MDHEN and CDR2 as SYDVKM. V lost 1 base to trimming and J lost 7 bases; unmatched junction nucleotides: 1. This CDR3 has 14 residues.

This chain joins TRBV30 and TRBJ1-5; D is uncertain. The V end lost 2 bases, the J end lost 4 bases, and 18 bases lay between the germline ends. This CDR3 is built from 16 residues. CDR1 is GTSNPN and CDR2 is SVGIG in the germline V gene (reference sequence). The CDR3 reads CAWSHNTGLANQPQHF. The DNA for the CDR3 is TGTGCCTGGAGTCACAACACCGGGTTGGCTAATCAGCCCCAGCATTTT.

This chain links TRBV2 with TRBJ2-7; tentative D call: TRBD1 (5 bases). V shed 2 bases and J shed 6 bases, with 14 bases lying between them. Germline CDR1 SNHLY, CDR2 FYNNEI. CDR3 length: 14 amino acids. CDR3 loop: CASSERGGGFEQYF. The CDR3 region has the DNA TGTGCCAGCAGTGAAAGGGGTGGTGGGTTCGAGCAGTACTTC.

The CDR3 DNA sequence: TGTGCCAGCAGTTATAGGCCCTACCAAGAGACCCAGTACTTC. Translation: CASSYRPYQETQYF. The genes are TRBV6-2 or TRBV6-3 and TRBJ2-5; D is uncertain. Germline CDR1 is MNHEY and CDR2 is SVGEGT. Trimming shortened V by 3 bases and J by 0 bases, and 8 bases separated the two germline ends. CDR3 length: 14 residues.

The chain recombines TRBV7-9 with TRBJ1-1; D not certain. V shed 6 bases and J shed 5 bases, with 10 bases lying between them. The CDR3 extends over 12 amino acids. Germline CDR1 is SEHNR and CDR2 is FQNEAQ (reference sequence). The CDR3 sequence is CASRHEGTEAFF. CDR3 nucleotide sequence: TGTGCCAGCAGACACGAAGGGACTGAAGCTTTCTTT.

The chain joins TRBV9 to TRBJ2-5; D may be TRBD2 (6 bases). V was clipped by 1 base and J by 5 bases, with 12 bases between them. The CDR3 is 14 amino acids. Germline assignment: CDR1 SGDLS and CDR2 YYNGEE. The CDR3 loop is CASSVSGGGETQYF. CDR3 bases: TGTGCCAGCAGCGTATCAGGTGGGGGGGAGACCCAGTACTTC.

The chain carries TRBV28 and TRBJ2-4, with D perhaps given as TRBD1 or TRBD2 (5 bases each). V shed 4 bases and J shed 9 bases, with 19 bases lying between them. The CDR3 is 15 residues long. Germline lookup yields CDR1 MDHEN and CDR2 SYDVKM. This chain's CDR3 is CASSSSGTVQSIQYF. CDR3 sequence (DNA): TGTGCCAGCAGTTCATCCGGGACCGTGCAAAGCATTCAGTACTTC.

The chain employs TRBV19 and TRBJ2-7; D unclear. This CDR3 is built from 13 residues. The germline V gene encodes CDR1 LNHDA and CDR2 SQIVND (reference sequence). Trimming shortened V by 6 bases and J by 2 bases, and 11 bases separated the two germline ends. CDR3 protein: CASSLSSPYEQYF. The CDR3 DNA is TGTGCCAGTAGCCTATCTTCGCCCTACGAGCAGTACTTC.

The V call is TRBV29-1, the J call TRBJ2-3; a possible D gene is TRBD2 (5 bases). The germline V and J ends were trimmed by 1 base and 0 bases, with 8 bases remaining between them. The CDR3 loop spans 14 amino acids. Per the germline V gene, CDR1 is SQVTM and CDR2 is ANQGSEA. The CDR3 region has the DNA TGCAGCGTTGAAGTCCAGCGGAGCACAGATACGCAGTATTTT. The encoded protein is CSVEVQRSTDTQYF.

The chain employs TRBV7-2 and TRBJ1-1; no firm D call. Per the germline V gene, CDR1 is SGHTA and CDR2 is FQGNSA. V shed 3 bases and J shed 3 bases, with 14 bases lying between them. This CDR3 contains 15 residues. The CDR3 sequence: CASSFEGDWDTEAFF. Written as DNA, the CDR3 is TGTGCCAGCAGCTTCGAGGGAGATTGGGACACTGAAGCTTTCTTT.

The chain uses TRBV5-5 and TRBJ2-7; 9 bases agree with TRBD1. V trimming: 0 bases; J trimming: 3 bases; junction bases outside the gene matches: 7. This CDR3 comprises 16 residues. Germline CDR1 reads SGHKS; CDR2 reads YYEKEE (reference sequence). CDR3 in amino acids: CASSLAGQGRLYEQYF. The DNA for the CDR3 is TGTGCCAGCAGCTTGGCTGGACAGGGGAGACTCTACGAGCAGTACTTC.